The 9 T cell receptor beta chains below were found in one sample sequenced in a study of OX40 agonist ivuxolimab in advanced cancers. Only in-frame clones appear in the TCRdb table, and some are missing; sequencing was by immunoSEQ multiplex PCR. The sample yields 55,000 to 75,000 clones, roughly 87% seen once. Specimen: CD4+ or CD8+ T cells sorted from blood, collected in a trial of the OX40 agonist ivuxolimab. The receptor set was obtained from an adult with an advanced solid tumor such as melanoma, head and neck, liver or kidney cancer.

The V call is TRBV2, the J call TRBJ2-3; 7 bases align to TRBD2. The germline V gene encodes CDR1 SNHLY and CDR2 FYNNEI. The trim removed 7 bases at V and 6 bases at J, leaving 10 bases unmatched. The CDR3 length is 14 residues. Here the CDR3 DNA reads TGTGCCAGCAACCCGATCGGGGAGGGGGATACGCAGTATTTT. It yields the protein CASNPIGEGDTQYF. The full variable domain, completed using reference TRBV2 and TRBJ2-3, is EPEVTQTPSHQVTQMGQEVILRCVPISNHLYFYWYRQILGQKVEFLVSFYNNEISEKSEIFDDQFSVERPDGSNFTLKIRSTKLEDSAMYFCASNPIGEGDTQYFGPGTRLTVL.

This chain joins TRBV9 and TRBJ2-7; 13 positions match TRBD2. Germline CDR1 is SGDLS and CDR2 is YYNGEE. With 4 bases clipped from V and 6 bases from J, the junction kept 16 bases outside the gene matches. The CDR3 sequence is 18 residues long. The CDR3 is CASSIGLAGDPGGGEQYF. In nucleotides, the CDR3 is TGTGCCAGCAGCATCGGACTAGCGGGAGACCCCGGGGGCGGCGAGCAGTACTTC.

The chain uses TRBV5-8 and TRBJ2-7; D possibly corresponds to TRBD2 (6 bases). The V and J ends lost 1 base and 9 bases respectively, with 14 bases between them. Germline values: CDR1 SGHTS, CDR2 YDEGEE. The length of the CDR3 is 13 residues. The CDR3 spells CASSLSGVGPQYF. The DNA of the CDR3 is TGTGCCAGCAGCTTGTCGGGGGTTGGGCCGCAGTACTTC.

The chain couples TRBV10-2 to TRBJ2-2, with 15 bases aligning to TRBD2. V trimming: 0 bases; J trimming: 2 bases; junction bases outside the gene matches: 10. Germline V gene lookup returns CDR1 WSHSY and CDR2 SAAADI. CDR3 length: 21 amino acids. Written as DNA, the CDR3 is TGCGCCAGCAGTGAGTCGAAAGGGACTAGCGGGAGGTCCATAAACACCGGGGAGCTGTTTTTT. It translates to CASSESKGTSGRSINTGELFF.

The rearrangement joins TRBV5-4 to TRBJ2-5; 8 bases line up with TRBD1. CDR3 length equals 13 residues. V dropped 4 bases and J dropped 4; count of bases not matched to a gene: 3. Germline lookup yields CDR1 SGHNT and CDR2 YYREEE (reference sequence). The CDR3 DNA follows: TGTGCCAGCAGCCCGACAGGGGTAGAGACCCAGTACTTC. As protein: CASSPTGVETQYF.

The genes are TRBV7-9 and TRBJ1-6, with TRBD1 as a possible D gene (6 bases). The V end lost 2 bases, the J end lost 7 bases, and 15 bases lay between the germline ends. The germline gives CDR1 SEHNR, CDR2 FQNEAQ (reference sequence). The CDR3 totals 16 residues. CDR3 coding DNA: TGTGCCAGCAGCTTATTGGGGGGGCGAGGAAATTCACCCCTCCACTTT. Translated, it gives CASSLLGGRGNSPLHF.

This clone was detected a few times. V gene TRBV2 combines with J gene TRBJ1-1, with D unclear. The V gene lost 8 bases and the J gene lost 6 bases, with 16 bases spanning the gap. Germline loops: CDR1 SNHLY, CDR2 FYNNEI. The length of the CDR3 is 13 residues. CDR3 nucleotides: TGTGCCAGCGGGTGGGAACCGAGGGCTGAAGCTTTCTTT. This translates into CASGWEPRAEAFF.

The chain links TRBV5-4 to TRBJ2-2, with 10 positions matching TRBD1. The germline V gene has CDR1 SGHNT and CDR2 YYREEE (reference sequence). V shed 3 bases and J 5 bases; nucleotides not matched to a gene: 7. The CDR3 loop spans 16 amino acids. The CDR3 coding sequence is TGTGCCAGCAGCTCGACAGGGGGCAGAGATACCGGGGAGCTGTTTTTT. Its translation is CASSSTGGRDTGELFF.

The chain recombines TRBV7-8 with TRBJ2-7, with TRBD1 matching 9 bases. V shed 5 bases and J 1 base; nucleotides not matched to a gene: 9. The CDR3 consists of 16 residues. CDR1 and CDR2 from the germline V gene are SGHVS and FQNEAQ. The CDR3 is CASSDDRDRASYEQYF. Written as DNA, the CDR3 is TGTGCCAGCAGCGATGACCGGGACAGGGCGTCCTACGAGCAGTACTTC.